Listed below are T cell receptor beta chains from one sample, sequenced in a study of OX40 agonist ivuxolimab in advanced cancers. Sequencing used immunoSEQ multiplex PCR; TCRdb keeps in-frame clones, though not all of them. The table lists about 85,000 clones, around four fifths of them singletons. Sequenced material: CD4+ or CD8+ T cells sorted from blood, taken in a trial of the OX40 agonist ivuxolimab. Source of these receptors: an adult with an advanced solid tumor such as melanoma, head and neck, liver or kidney cancer. CDR3s include the opening cysteine and the closing phenylalanine or tryptophan. A D gene is named only where the DNA matches it firmly. Size is omitted from some rows. Given values are once, few, many or a class for expanded clones.

d_gene	abundance	v_gene	j_gene	CDR3nt	CDR3aa
TRBD2	many	TRBV13	TRBJ2-7	TGTGCCAGCAGCCTTAGCGGGTTTATCTACGAGCAGTACTTC	CASSLSGFIYEQYF
TRBD1	.	TRBV6-6	TRBJ1-2	TGTGCCAGCAGTTCCGACAGGGGGGCTAACTATGGCTACACCTTC	CASSSDRGANYGYTF
.	.	TRBV10-2	TRBJ1-2	TGCGCCAGCAGTACTGCGGGTTGGAACTATGGCTACACCTTC	CASSTAGWNYGYTF
.	.	TRBV10-3	TRBJ1-4	TGTGCCATCAGTGAGTCGGCCCTGGGGCGGGAGGAAAAACTGTTTTTT	CAISESALGREEKLFF
TRBD1	.	TRBV4-1	TRBJ2-2	TGCGCCAGCAGCGGGACAGCCCCGAACACCGGGGAGCTGTTTTTT	CASSGTAPNTGELFF
.	.	TRBV7-9	TRBJ2-1	TGTGCCAGCAGCTTAGTCGACGGTGGCAATGAGCAGTTCTTC	CASSLVDGGNEQFF
.	.	TRBV27	TRBJ2-4	TGTGCCAGCAGGGCGGTTTTAGCCAAAAACATTCAGTACTTC	CASRAVLAKNIQYF
TRBD1	.	TRBV7-9	TRBJ1-2	TGTGCCAGCAGCTACCCACAGGGGATGGTCTATGGCTACACCTTC	CASSYPQGMVYGYTF
.	.	TRBV14	TRBJ2-2	TGTGCCAGCAGCCAAGGGCGGACCCCGGGGACCGGGGAGCTGTTTTTT	CASSQGRTPGTGELFF
.	.	TRBV9	TRBJ2-5	TGTGCCAGCAGCGAGGGGGGCGTAGTCGAGACCCAGTACTTC	CASSEGGVVETQYF
TRBD2	.	TRBV5-1	TRBJ2-2	TGCGCCAGCAGCTTGGGAGGGACTAGCGGCACCGGGGAGCTGTTTTTT	CASSLGGTSGTGELFF
.	few	TRBV2	TRBJ1-2	TGTGCCAGCAATAAGGGCCTCCTATCCTATGGCTACACCTTC	CASNKGLLSYGYTF
.	.	TRBV5-1	TRBJ1-1	TGCGCCAGCAGCTTGGATGGTAGGGCTGAAGCTTTCTTT	CASSLDGRAEAFF
.	.	TRBV7-8	TRBJ2-7	TGTGCCAGCAGCTTAGAACGGGCAGGGTTGGGCTACGAGCAGTACTTC	CASSLERAGLGYEQYF
TRBD2	.	TRBV5-4	TRBJ2-1	TGTGCCAGCAGCTTGGTCTCTAGCGGGAGTGCTGAGCAGTTCTTC	CASSLVSSGSAEQFF
.	.	TRBV27	TRBJ1-1	TGTGCCAGCAGCTCACAGGGCTGGAACACTGAAGCTTTCTTT	CASSSQGWNTEAFF
.	.	TRBV15	TRBJ1-5	TGTGCCACCAGCAGGGACAATCAGCCCCAGCATTTT	CATSRDNQPQHF
.	.	TRBV2	TRBJ1-1	TGTGCCAGCAGTATCTCGAACACTGAAGCTTTCTTT	CASSISNTEAFF
.	.	TRBV11-2	TRBJ1-2	TGTGCCAGCAGCTTATGGTCTACAGGGTCCCTCGTCGGTAAGGGCTACACCTTC	CASSLWSTGSLVGKGYTF
TRBD1	.	TRBV4-1	TRBJ1-2	TGCGCCAGCAGCCAGCCAACCTCACAGGGGGGGACTAGGTATGGCTACACCTTC	CASSQPTSQGGTRYGYTF
.	many	TRBV28	TRBJ1-2	TGTGCCAGCAGCCCCTCGACCGGCTACACCTTC	CASSPSTGYTF
TRBD1	once	TRBV11-2	TRBJ2-3	TGTGCCAGCAGCTTTTTGGACAGGAGCACAGATACGCAGTATTTT	CASSFLDRSTDTQYF
.	.	TRBV15	TRBJ1-1	TGTGCCACCAGCAGAGACCGTACAGCGAACACTGAAGCTTTCTTT	CATSRDRTANTEAFF
TRBD1	.	TRBV11-2	TRBJ2-3	TGTGCCAGCAGCCTGGACAGGGGTGGGCAGTATTTT	CASSLDRGGQYF
.	.	TRBV7-2	TRBJ2-3	TGTGCCAGCAGCTTAGCCACCCAAGTAGATACGCAGTATTTT	CASSLATQVDTQYF
.	.	TRBV4-2	TRBJ1-5	TGTGCCAGCAGCCAAGAAGCGACTAAGGGGAATCAGCCCCAGCATTTT	CASSQEATKGNQPQHF
.	.	TRBV10-3	TRBJ1-5	TGTGCCATCAGTGAGTCGGGGGACGCAAATCAGCCCCAGCATTTT	CAISESGDANQPQHF
.	.	TRBV6-6	TRBJ2-3	TGTGCCAGCAGTAAACCAATGGATACGCAGTATTTT	CASSKPMDTQYF
.	.	TRBV7-9	TRBJ2-7	TGTGCCAGCAGCTTAGAGGGCTACTACGAGCAGTACTTC	CASSLEGYYEQYF
TRBD2	.	TRBV6-5	TRBJ2-2	TGTGCCAGCAGTTACTCCTCTAGCGGGAGTACCGGGGAGCTGTTTTTT	CASSYSSSGSTGELFF
TRBD1	.	TRBV28	TRBJ1-2	TGTGCCAGCAGTTTACCCTACAGGGGGCGGACGGGCTACACCTTC	CASSLPYRGRTGYTF
TRBD1	.	TRBV25-1	TRBJ1-4	TGTGCCAGTACGACAGGGGCGGAAAAACTGTTTTTT	CASTTGAEKLFF
TRBD1	.	TRBV25-1	TRBJ1-1	TGTGCCAGCACTGGACAGGGGTGGACTGAAGCTTTCTTT	CASTGQGWTEAFF
TRBD2	.	TRBV27	TRBJ2-5	TGTGCCAGCAGCCCTGGGGGGGGACGGACCCAGTACTTC	CASSPGGGRTQYF
TRBD2	.	TRBV7-9	TRBJ2-1	TGTGCCAGCAGCTTTTCGTCTCGTACTAGCGGGTCTGACAATGAGCAGTTCTTC	CASSFSSRTSGSDNEQFF
.	.	TRBV19	TRBJ1-2	TGTGCCAGTAGTATAGATGGGGAGCGCACCTTC	CASSIDGERTF
.	.	TRBV15	TRBJ1-1	TGTGCCACCACCATCGAAATCGGGCTGAACACTGAAGCTTTCTTT	CATTIEIGLNTEAFF
TRBD1	.	TRBV5-1	TRBJ2-1	TGCGCCAGCAGCGGGCGACAGGGGGTCTACAATGAGCAGTTCTTC	CASSGRQGVYNEQFF
.	.	TRBV2	TRBJ2-2	TGTGCCAGCAGGGATGCATGGGAAGGCACCGGGGAGCTGTTTTTT	CASRDAWEGTGELFF
TRBD2	once	TRBV5-4	TRBJ2-3	TGTGCCAGCAGCTACGGGGGGCTAGGTCGGGAGGGTTTCACAGATACGCAGTATTTT	CASSYGGLGREGFTDTQYF